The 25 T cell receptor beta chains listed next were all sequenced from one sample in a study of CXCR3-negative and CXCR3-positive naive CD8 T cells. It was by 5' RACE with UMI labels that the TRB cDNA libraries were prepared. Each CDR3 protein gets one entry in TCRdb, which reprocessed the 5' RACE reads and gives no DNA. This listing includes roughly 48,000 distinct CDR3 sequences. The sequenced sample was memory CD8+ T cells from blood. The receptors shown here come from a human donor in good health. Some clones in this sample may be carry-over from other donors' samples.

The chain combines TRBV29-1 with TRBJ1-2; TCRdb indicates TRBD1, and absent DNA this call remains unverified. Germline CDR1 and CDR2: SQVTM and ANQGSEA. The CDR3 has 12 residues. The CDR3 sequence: CSVVVPNYGYTF. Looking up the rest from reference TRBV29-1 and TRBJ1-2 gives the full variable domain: SAVISQKPSRDICQRGTSLTIQCQVDSQVTMMFWYRQQPGQSLTLIATANQGSEATYESGFVIDKFPISRPNLTFSTLTVSNMSPEDSSIYLCSVVVPNYGYTFGSGTRLTVV.

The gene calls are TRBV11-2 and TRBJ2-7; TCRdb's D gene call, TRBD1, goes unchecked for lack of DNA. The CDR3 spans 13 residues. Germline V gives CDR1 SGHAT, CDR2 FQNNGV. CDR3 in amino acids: CASSPRETYEQYF.

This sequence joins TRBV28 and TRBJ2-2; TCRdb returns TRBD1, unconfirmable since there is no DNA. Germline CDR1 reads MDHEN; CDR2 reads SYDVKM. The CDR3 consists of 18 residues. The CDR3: CASSLVIPGTTDAGELFF.

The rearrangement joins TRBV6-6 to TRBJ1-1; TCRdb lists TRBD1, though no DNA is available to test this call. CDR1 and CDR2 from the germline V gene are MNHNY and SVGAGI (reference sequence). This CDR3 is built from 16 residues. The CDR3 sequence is CASSYLRWGGDTEAFF.

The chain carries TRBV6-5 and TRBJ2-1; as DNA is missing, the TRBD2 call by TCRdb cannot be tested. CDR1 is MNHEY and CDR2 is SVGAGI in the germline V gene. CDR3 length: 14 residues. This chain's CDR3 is CASSYSLAGGEQFF.

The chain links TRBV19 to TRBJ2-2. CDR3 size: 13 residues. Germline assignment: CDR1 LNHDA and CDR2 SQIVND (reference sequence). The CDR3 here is CASSIGEAGELFF.

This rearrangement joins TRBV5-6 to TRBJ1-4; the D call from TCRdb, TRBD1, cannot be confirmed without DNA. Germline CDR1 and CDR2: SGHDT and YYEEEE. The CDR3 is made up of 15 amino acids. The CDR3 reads CASSSKQGIQEKLFF.

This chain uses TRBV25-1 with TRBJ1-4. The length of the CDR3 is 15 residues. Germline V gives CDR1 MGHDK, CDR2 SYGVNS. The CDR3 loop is CASTPNGGTSEKLFF.

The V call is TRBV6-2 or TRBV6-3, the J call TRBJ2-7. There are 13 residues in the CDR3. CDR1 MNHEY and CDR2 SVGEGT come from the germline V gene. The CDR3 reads CASSLGLFYEQYF.

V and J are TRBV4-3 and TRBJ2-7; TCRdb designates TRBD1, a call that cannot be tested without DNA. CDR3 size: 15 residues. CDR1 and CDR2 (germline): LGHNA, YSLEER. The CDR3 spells CASSQEIAGAYEQYF.

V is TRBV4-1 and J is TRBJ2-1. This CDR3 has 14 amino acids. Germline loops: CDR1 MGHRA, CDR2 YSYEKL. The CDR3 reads CASSHGSSYNEQFF.

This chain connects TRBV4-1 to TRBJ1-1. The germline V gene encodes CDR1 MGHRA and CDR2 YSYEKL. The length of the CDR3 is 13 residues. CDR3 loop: CASSQVWELRAFF.

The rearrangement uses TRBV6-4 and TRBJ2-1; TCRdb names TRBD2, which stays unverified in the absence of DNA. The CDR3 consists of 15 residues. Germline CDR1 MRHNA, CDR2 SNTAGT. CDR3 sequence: CASSRTSGSYNEQFF.

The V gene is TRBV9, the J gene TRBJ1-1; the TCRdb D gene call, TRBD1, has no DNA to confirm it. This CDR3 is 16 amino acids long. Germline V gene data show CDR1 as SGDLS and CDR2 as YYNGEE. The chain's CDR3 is CASSASGGTANTEAFF.

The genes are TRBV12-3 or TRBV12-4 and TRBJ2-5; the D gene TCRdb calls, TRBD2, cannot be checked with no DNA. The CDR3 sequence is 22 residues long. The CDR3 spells CASSFIGDTFSLAGDDQGTQYF.

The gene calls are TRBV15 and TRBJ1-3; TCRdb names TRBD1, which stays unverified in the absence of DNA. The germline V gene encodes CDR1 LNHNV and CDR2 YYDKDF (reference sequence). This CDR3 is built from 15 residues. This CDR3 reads CATSRDLTVGNTIYF.

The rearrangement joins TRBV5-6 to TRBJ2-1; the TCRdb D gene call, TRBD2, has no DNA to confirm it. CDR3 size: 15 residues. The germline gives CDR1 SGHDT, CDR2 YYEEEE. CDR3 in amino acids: CASSYRTSGYNEQFF.

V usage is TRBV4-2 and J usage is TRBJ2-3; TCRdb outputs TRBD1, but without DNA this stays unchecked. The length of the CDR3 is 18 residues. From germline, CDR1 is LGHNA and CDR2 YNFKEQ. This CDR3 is CASSHLVGASLSTDTQYF.

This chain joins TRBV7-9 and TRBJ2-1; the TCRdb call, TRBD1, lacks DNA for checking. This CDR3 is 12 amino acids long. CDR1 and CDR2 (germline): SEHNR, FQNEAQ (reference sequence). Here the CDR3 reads CASSPGRLEQFF.

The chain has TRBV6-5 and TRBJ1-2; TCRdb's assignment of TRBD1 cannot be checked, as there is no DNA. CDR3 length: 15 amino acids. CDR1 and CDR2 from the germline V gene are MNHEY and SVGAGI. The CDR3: CASSRGQAGLYGYTF.

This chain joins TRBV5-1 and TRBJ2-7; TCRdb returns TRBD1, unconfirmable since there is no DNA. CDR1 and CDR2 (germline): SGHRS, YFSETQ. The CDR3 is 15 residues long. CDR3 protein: CASSSLSQLGVEQYF. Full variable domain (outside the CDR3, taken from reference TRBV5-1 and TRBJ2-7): KAGVTQTPRYLIKTRGQQVTLSCSPISGHRSVSWYQQTPGQGLQFLFEYFSETQRNKGNFPGRFSGRQFSNSRSEMNVSTLELGDSALYLCASSSLSQLGVEQYFGPGTRLTVT.

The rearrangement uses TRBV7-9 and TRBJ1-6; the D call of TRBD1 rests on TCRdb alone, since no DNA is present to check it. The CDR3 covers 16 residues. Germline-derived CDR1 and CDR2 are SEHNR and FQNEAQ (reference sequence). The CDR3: CASSLGPAGGDSPLHF.

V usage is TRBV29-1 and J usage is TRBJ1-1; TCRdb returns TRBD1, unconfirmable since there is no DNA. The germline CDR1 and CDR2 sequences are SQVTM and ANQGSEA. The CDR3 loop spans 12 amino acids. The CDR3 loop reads CTAAGRDTEAFF.

The chain's CDR3 is CATKEGAGETQYF. The rearrangement links TRBV10-3 to TRBJ2-5; without DNA, the TCRdb call of TRBD1 cannot be checked. The CDR3 extends over 13 amino acids. Germline lookup yields CDR1 ENHRY and CDR2 SYGVKD.

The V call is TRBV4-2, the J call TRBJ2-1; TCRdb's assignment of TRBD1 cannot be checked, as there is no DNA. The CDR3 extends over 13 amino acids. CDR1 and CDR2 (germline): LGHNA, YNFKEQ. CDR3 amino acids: CASSPQGHNEQFF.